These 24 T cell receptor beta chains share one sample of origin, sequenced in a study of CD8 T cells in Susac syndrome. cDNA came from roughly 0.53 to 1 ug RNA primed by random hexamers. From the immunoSEQ multiplex PCR reads, TCRdb called clonotypes with MiXCR, one entry per CDR3 protein. The table records 210,000 or so distinct CDR3 sequences, 94% of them present only once. The sample taken for sequencing was CD4+ T cells from PBMCs. The receptors come from a human donor with Susac syndrome.

This chain uses TRBV30 with TRBJ2-2, with D possibly TRBD2 on 5 matching bases. CDR3 length: 15 amino acids. The V end was cut by 0 bases, the J end by 3 bases, with 11 bases between. Germline V lookup: CDR1 GTSNPN, CDR2 SVGIG (reference sequence). The chain's CDR3 is CAWSVPPADTGELFF. DNA of the CDR3: TGTGCCTGGAGTGTACCTCCAGCGGACACCGGGGAGCTGTTTTTT.

This clonotype was observed once. The chain uses TRBV6-2 or TRBV6-3 and TRBJ1-5; 9 bases line up with TRBD1. The CDR3 has 18 amino acids. Per the germline V gene, CDR1 is MNHEY and CDR2 is SVGEGT. Losses at the gene ends were 4 bases for V and 3 bases for J; bases not matched to a gene: 13. CDR3 nucleotides: TGTGCCAGCAGTTCCACAGGGGGCAGCGGAATATTCAATCAGCCCCAGCATTTT. This translates into CASSSTGGSGIFNQPQHF.

The J gene is TRBJ2-7, the V gene TRBV28; D not certain. With 3 bases removed from V and 3 bases from J, the gap between germline ends came to 12 bases. Germline CDR1 is MDHEN and CDR2 is SYDVKM. This CDR3 contains 14 residues. The CDR3 DNA reads TGTGCCAGCAGTTTGCACCAAAACAGCTACGAGCAGTACTTC. Amino acids: CASSLHQNSYEQYF.

The genes are TRBV6-5 and TRBJ2-2; the D is unclear. CDR3 length: 11 amino acids. The germline gives CDR1 MNHEY, CDR2 SVGAGI. The V end was cut by 6 bases, the J end by 4 bases, with 3 bases between. CDR3 in DNA: TGTGCCAGCAGCCGCACCGGGGAGCTGTTTTTT. This sequence encodes CASSRTGELFF.

The chain couples TRBV5-1 to TRBJ2-7; 7 bases are a match to TRBD1. CDR1 and CDR2 from the germline V gene are SGHRS and YFSETQ. Trimming at V came to 6 bases and at J to 2 bases, leaving 5 bases not matched to a gene. This CDR3 is built from 13 residues. The CDR3 region is CASKGQQPYEQYF. The CDR3, as DNA: TGCGCCAGCAAGGGACAGCAACCCTACGAGCAGTACTTC.

For this clonotype: At one end, the junction sequence differs from germline, possibly due to a read error. This rearrangement joins TRBV15 to TRBJ2-3, with 9 bases identical to TRBD2. Germline CDR1 is LNHNV and CDR2 is YYDKDF (reference sequence). The CDR3 covers 16 residues. CDR3 DNA: TGTGCCACCAGCAGAGATCGTAGCGGGAGCACAGATACGCGGTATTTT. It specifies CATSRDRSGSTDTRYF. Full variable domain (missing parts from reference TRBV15 and TRBJ2-3): DAMVIQNPRYQVTQFGKPVTLSCSQTLNHNVMYWYQQKSSQAPKLLFHYYDKDFNNEADTPDNFQSRRPNTSFCFLDIRSPGLGDTAMYLCATSRDRSGSTDTRYFGPGTRLTVL.

The chain joins TRBV20-1 to TRBJ1-1; no reliable D call. The germline V and J ends were trimmed by 1 base and 5 bases, with 14 bases remaining between them. This CDR3 has 14 amino acids. Germline V gene sequence: CDR1 DFQATT, CDR2 SNEGSKA (reference sequence). The CDR3 region is CSARGNRLKTEAFF. CDR3 DNA sequence: TGCAGTGCTAGAGGTAACAGACTCAAGACTGAAGCTTTCTTT.

This chain connects TRBV28 to TRBJ1-5; D remains ambiguous. The CDR3 consists of 14 residues. V was pared by 3 bases and J by 1 base, with 7 bases between. Germline CDR1 MDHEN, CDR2 SYDVKM. The CDR3, as DNA: TGTGCCAGCAGTTTTTGGGGAAGCAATCAGCCCCAGCATTTT. Encoded protein: CASSFWGSNQPQHF.

The V call is TRBV5-1, the J call TRBJ2-6, with 14 bases that match TRBD2. J was trimmed by 3 bases and V by 3 bases; bases with no gene match: 11. CDR1 and CDR2 (germline): SGHRS, YFSETQ. The CDR3 has 20 residues. This CDR3 is CASSSRGTSGGQGGANVLTF. DNA of the CDR3: TGCGCCAGCAGCTCTCGCGGGACTAGCGGGGGCCAGGGTGGGGCCAACGTCCTGACTTTC. The entire variable domain, with the rest obtained from reference TRBV5-1 and TRBJ2-6, is as follows: KAGVTQTPRYLIKTRGQQVTLSCSPISGHRSVSWYQQTPGQGLQFLFEYFSETQRNKGNFPGRFSGRQFSNSRSEMNVSTLELGDSALYLCASSSRGTSGGQGGANVLTFGAGSRLTVL.

The chain has TRBV7-9 and TRBJ1-4; D is possibly TRBD1 (6 bases). CDR1 is SEHNR, CDR2 FQNEAQ, per germline (reference sequence). This CDR3 is built from 15 residues. Trimming took 5 bases from V and 5 from J, leaving 15 bases between them. The CDR3, as DNA: TGTGCCAGCAGCCCGCCGGGGGGGCTAAATGAAAAACTGTTTTTT. Protein sequence: CASSPPGGLNEKLFF. Full variable domain (outside the CDR3, taken from reference TRBV7-9 and TRBJ1-4): DTGVSQNPRHKITKRGQNVTFRCDPISEHNRLYWYRQTLGQGPEFLTYFQNEAQLEKSRLLSDRFSAERPKGSFSTLEIQRTEQGDSAMYLCASSPPGGLNEKLFFGSGTQLSVL.

This clonotype has only one observation. This chain links TRBV18 with TRBJ1-1; 7 nucleotides match TRBD1. CDR3 length: 15 residues. The germline V gene encodes CDR1 KGHSH and CDR2 LQKENI. V gave up 3 bases and J gave up 5 bases; unmatched junction bases: 9. Here the CDR3 DNA reads TGTGCCAGCTCACCCCGGTCAGGGGGGGAGACTGAAGCTTTCTTT. Amino acids: CASSPRSGGETEAFF.

This chain joins TRBV20-1 and TRBJ2-4; TRBD1 agrees at 8 bases. This CDR3 spans 13 amino acids. From germline, CDR1 is DFQATT and CDR2 SNEGSKA (reference sequence). With V trimmed by 5 bases and J by 8 bases, 8 bases remained unmatched. CDR3 sequence (DNA): TGCAGTGCTTCGGCCAGGGGGCTGGACATTCAGTACTTC. Translating gives CSASARGLDIQYF.

The chain joins TRBV6-2 or TRBV6-3 to TRBJ2-1; D possibly matches TRBD1 or TRBD2 (6 bases each). Germline CDR1 is MNHEY and CDR2 is SVGEGT. Trimming removed 2 bases from V and 7 bases from J, with 15 bases in between. CDR3 length: 15 residues. DNA for the CDR3: TGTGCCAGCAGTTACGGCCGGGGGCGAACGAATGAGCAGTTCTTC. Translating gives CASSYGRGRTNEQFF.

This clonotype appeared a single time. This chain joins TRBV30 and TRBJ1-1; D possibly corresponds to TRBD1 (5 bases). The CDR3 contains 11 residues. The V and J ends lost 4 bases and 7 bases respectively, with 10 bases between them. From germline, CDR1 is GTSNPN and CDR2 SVGIG (reference sequence). Written as DNA, the CDR3 is TGTGCCTGGACCCGACAGCTTGAAGCTTTCTTT. It specifies CAWTRQLEAFF.

This clonotype has a single count. This rearrangement joins TRBV6-1 to TRBJ2-1, with 8 nucleotides matching TRBD1. There are 14 residues in the CDR3. J lost 10 bases, V lost 0 bases, and 5 bases had no gene match. Per germline, CDR1 MNHNS and CDR2 SASEGT. The CDR3 region is CASSEALPGGEQFF. The CDR3, as DNA: TGTGCCAGCAGTGAAGCGCTCCCAGGGGGCGAGCAGTTCTTC.

The chain is built from TRBV15 and TRBJ2-4; D is undetermined. V lost 5 bases, J lost 0 bases, and 11 bases lay in between. Germline loops: CDR1 LNHNV, CDR2 YYDKDF (reference sequence). The CDR3 sequence is 15 residues long. CDR3 nucleotide sequence: TGTGCCACCAGCGCCTCGATGGGAGCCAAAAACATTCAGTACTTC. Its translation is CATSASMGAKNIQYF.

The chain has TRBV5-4 and TRBJ1-2; the match to TRBD1 covers 9 bases. Germline CDR1 reads SGHNT; CDR2 reads YYREEE (reference sequence). The CDR3 covers 14 residues. The J segment lost 4 bases and the V segment lost 4 bases, leaving 5 bases of the junction unmatched. The DNA of the CDR3 is TGTGCCAGCAGCGGGGGACAGGGATCCTATGGCTACACCTTC. Protein: CASSGGQGSYGYTF.

Only one count was recorded for this clonotype. The V call is TRBV20-1, the J call TRBJ1-5; no reliable D call. CDR3 length: 12 amino acids. Per the germline V gene, CDR1 is DFQATT and CDR2 is SNEGSKA (reference sequence). V was cut by 6 bases and J by 1 base, with 7 bases left in between. The CDR3 loop is CSAGRSNQPQHF. The CDR3 nucleotides are TGCAGTGCCGGCCGGAGCAATCAGCCCCAGCATTTT.

V is TRBV2 and J is TRBJ1-6; possible D gene TRBD1, 5 bases. V was clipped by 6 bases and J by 7 bases, with 13 bases between them. The germline V gene encodes CDR1 SNHLY and CDR2 FYNNEI. The CDR3 consists of 14 residues. The CDR3 here is CASSLQGGNSPLHF. CDR3 DNA sequence: TGTGCCAGCAGCTTGCAGGGAGGGAATTCACCCCTCCACTTT.

This clonotype has just one count. The chain has TRBV20-1 and TRBJ2-5, with TRBD1 matching 9 bases. The CDR3 has 15 residues. Germline CDR1 and CDR2: DFQATT and SNEGSKA (reference sequence). The J segment lost 5 bases and the V segment lost 3 bases, leaving 10 bases of the junction unmatched. CDR3 residues: CSARGSQGATETQYF. The CDR3 DNA reads TGCAGTGCTAGGGGATCACAGGGGGCGACGGAGACCCAGTACTTC.

This sequence joins TRBV5-1 and TRBJ1-1; D ambiguous. V gave up 4 bases and J gave up 0 bases, with 13 bases separating them. Germline V CDR1 and CDR2: SGHRS, YFSETQ. The CDR3 contains 15 residues. The CDR3 here is CASSPQWPMNTEAFF. CDR3 DNA sequence: TGCGCCAGCAGCCCGCAGTGGCCGATGAACACTGAAGCTTTCTTT.

This sequence joins TRBV20-1 and TRBJ2-4; 7 bases line up with TRBD1. The V and J ends lost 6 bases and 5 bases, in that order; junction bases with no gene match: 13. Germline V gives CDR1 DFQATT, CDR2 SNEGSKA (reference sequence). The CDR3 is made up of 15 amino acids. The CDR3 spells CSADPNRGPQNIQYF. CDR3 coding DNA: TGCAGTGCCGACCCTAACAGGGGCCCCCAAAACATTCAGTACTTC.

This sequence joins TRBV30 and TRBJ1-1; D not certain. The CDR3 has 13 residues. V was clipped by 0 bases and J by 7 bases, with 12 bases between them. Germline CDR1 GTSNPN, CDR2 SVGIG (reference sequence). The DNA for the CDR3 is TGTGCCTGGAGTGTACTGAGGGAGGGTGAAGCTTTCTTT. Translating gives CAWSVLREGEAFF. Looking up the rest from reference TRBV30 and TRBJ1-1 gives the full variable domain: SQTIHQWPATLVQPVGSPLSLECTVEGTSNPNLYWYRQAAGRGLQLLFYSVGIGQISSEVPQNLSASRPQDRQFILSSKKLLLSDSGFYLCAWSVLREGEAFFGQGTRLTVV.

V gene TRBV29-1 combines with J gene TRBJ2-7, with a possible D match to TRBD2 (5 bases). The CDR3 is 12 residues long. Trimming took 4 bases from V and 2 from J, leaving 9 bases between them. Per germline, CDR1 SQVTM and CDR2 ANQGSEA. Written as DNA, the CDR3 is TGCAGCGTTGTTGAGGGAACCTACGAGCAGTACTTC. Translation gives CSVVEGTYEQYF.